The clone carrying this TCR beta chain was picked up many times. No cell fractionation was done, so the repertoire covers all unsorted peripheral blood T cells. Germline V lookup: CDR1 SGHNT, CDR2 YYREEE (reference sequence). V lost 9 bases and J lost 8; bases outside the gene matches: 7. The CDR3 has 11 amino acids. The sample belongs to a study of HIV-infected patients and healthy controls. Around 0.5 ug RNA was reverse transcribed with alpha and beta constant-region primers. Alpha and beta chain libraries were made separately by chain-specific third strand synthesis with multiplexing indices. All rearrangements within a chain used one primer pair; cDNA molecules carried barcodes. The library had 12-nucleotide molecular identifiers formed by two random hexamers joined together. Each CDR3 protein gets one entry after TCRdb re-called the 5' RACE reads with MiXCR. The sample records roughly 18,000 distinct CDR3 sequences, 9% to 10% being singletons.

The rearrangement joins TRBV5-4 to TRBJ1-2, with 7 bases fitting TRBD1. The TCR comes from an adult in good health. Sequenced material: blood. Here the CDR3 DNA reads TGTGCCACGGAGGGGGCGGCCGGCTACACCTTC. Its translation is CATEGAAGYTF. The variable domain in full, with the rest retrieved from reference TRBV5-4 and TRBJ1-2, is ETGVTQSPTHLIKTRGQQVTLRCSSQSGHNTVSWYQQALGQGPQFIFQYYREEENGRGNFPPRFSGLQFPNYSSELNVNALELDDSALYLCATEGAAGYTFGSGTRLTVV.